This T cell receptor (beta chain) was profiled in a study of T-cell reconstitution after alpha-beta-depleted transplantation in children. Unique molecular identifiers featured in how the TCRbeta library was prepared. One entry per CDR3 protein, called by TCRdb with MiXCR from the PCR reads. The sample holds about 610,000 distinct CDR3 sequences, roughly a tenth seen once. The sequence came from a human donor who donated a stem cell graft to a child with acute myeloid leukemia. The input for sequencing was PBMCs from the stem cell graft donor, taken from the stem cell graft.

The CDR3 is CSVGGTDSNQPQHF. In DNA form, the CDR3 reads TGCAGCGTTGGGGGAACAGATAGCAATCAGCCCCAGCATTTT. This sequence joins TRBV29-1 and TRBJ1-5; D call uncertain. The CDR3 is made up of 14 amino acids. In germline, CDR1 is SQVTM, CDR2 ANQGSEA. Trimming pared 4 bases from V and 0 bases from J, leaving 10 bases between.